The 31 T cell receptor beta chains below were found in one sample sequenced in a study of cytomegalovirus exposure and HLA in healthy donors. TCRdb's copy holds only in-frame clones and misses some; the assay was immunoSEQ multiplex PCR. The sample lists a few hundred thousand clones, around 80% occurring once. Material for sequencing was PBMCs. The receptors shown here come from a woman in her twenties or thirties in good health and CMV-seropositive.

V and J are TRBV15 and TRBJ2-2; TRBD2 aligns across 8 bases. Germline V gene lookup returns CDR1 LNHNV and CDR2 YYDKDF (reference sequence). The CDR3 spans 18 residues. Germline trimming cut 5 bases from V and 4 bases from J; bases unmatched to any gene: 15. The CDR3 region is CATSQRVSGGQRTGELFF. In DNA form, the CDR3 reads TGTGCCACCAGCCAGAGGGTGTCGGGAGGGCAACGCACCGGGGAGCTGTTTTTT.

This clone was seen at least ten times. V and J are TRBV6-4 and TRBJ1-1, with 7 bases that match TRBD1. The CDR3 runs to 14 residues. The V gene end was trimmed by 4 bases and the J gene end by 1 base; junction bases not matched to a gene: 3. In germline, CDR1 is MRHNA, CDR2 SNTAGT. The CDR3 region has the DNA TGTGCCAGCAGTGCCGGGACAGAGAACACTGAAGCTTTCTTT. Protein sequence: CASSAGTENTEAFF.

This clone was recorded only once. The chain combines TRBV27 with TRBJ2-3, with 7 bases identical to TRBD2. J lost 4 bases, V lost 4 bases, and 5 bases had no gene match. Germline CDR1 MNHEY, CDR2 SMNVEV (reference sequence). The CDR3 consists of 14 residues. The CDR3 loop reads CASSWRRGADTQYF. The CDR3 coding sequence is TGTGCCAGCAGTTGGCGACGGGGGGCAGATACGCAGTATTTT.

The rearrangement joins TRBV29-1 to TRBJ1-1; possibly TRBD1 for D (6 bases). This CDR3 comprises 11 residues. Trimming left V 5 bases short and J 6 bases short, with 10 bases between. The V gene's germline CDR1 is SQVTM and CDR2 ANQGSEA. The CDR3 protein is CSVRQVPEAFF. In DNA form, the CDR3 reads TGCAGCGTTAGACAGGTCCCTGAAGCTTTCTTT.

The rearrangement joins TRBV11-3 to TRBJ2-1, with 14 positions matching TRBD2. The J segment lost 8 bases and the V segment lost 5 bases, leaving 8 bases of the junction unmatched. The CDR3 spans 16 residues. Germline assignment: CDR1 SGHNT and CDR2 YENEEA. The CDR3 nucleotides are TGTGCCAGCAGCCCCGGGACTAGCGGGAGACAGGATGAGCAGTTCTTC. Amino acids: CASSPGTSGRQDEQFF.

The V call is TRBV7-3, the J call TRBJ2-2, with 14 bases aligning to TRBD2. Per the germline V gene, CDR1 is SGHTA and CDR2 is FQGTGA. V trimming: 5 bases; J trimming: 3 bases; junction bases outside the gene matches: 14. CDR3 size: 20 residues. Here the CDR3 reads CASSPEGWTSGRWDTGELFF. The CDR3 bases are TGTGCCAGCAGCCCCGAGGGCTGGACTAGCGGGAGGTGGGACACCGGGGAGCTGTTTTTT. The full variable domain, in which reference TRBV7-3 and TRBJ2-2 provide the parts outside the CDR3, is GAGVSQTPSNKVTEKGKYVELRCDPISGHTALYWYRQSLGQGPEFLIYFQGTGAADDSGLPNDRFFAVRPEGSVSTLKIQRTERGDSAVYLCASSPEGWTSGRWDTGELFFGEGSRLTVL.

Only one count was recorded for this clone. The rearrangement joins TRBV7-9 to TRBJ2-4, with D maybe TRBD1 (5 bases). The V and J ends lost 2 bases and 0 bases respectively, with 14 bases between them. In germline, CDR1 is SEHNR, CDR2 FQNEAQ (reference sequence). The CDR3 covers 17 residues. This CDR3 is CASSLTSDSLAKNIQYF. The CDR3 DNA follows: TGTGCCAGCAGCTTAACCAGTGACAGCCTAGCCAAAAACATTCAGTACTTC.

The chain employs TRBV9 and TRBJ1-1; D may be TRBD1 (6 bases). Deletions cut 3 bases from V and 0 bases from J, with 12 bases between. This CDR3 has 15 residues. CDR1 is SGDLS and CDR2 is YYNGEE in the germline V gene. The chain's CDR3 is CASSGRDTMNTEAFF. The CDR3 nucleotides are TGTGCCAGCAGCGGACGGGACACCATGAACACTGAAGCTTTCTTT.

In this sample, this clone turned up many times. Other DNA sequences within the sample encode an identical CDR3. The chain couples TRBV6-1 to TRBJ2-4, with D uncertain. V gave up 1 base and J gave up 4 bases, with 5 bases separating them. Germline-derived CDR1 and CDR2 are MNHNS and SASEGT. The CDR3 is 13 residues long. The CDR3 DNA reads as TGTGCCAGCAGTGAAGACAGAAAAAACATTCAGTACTTC. Amino acid sequence: CASSEDRKNIQYF.

This chain joins TRBV4-2 and TRBJ2-7; TRBD2 matches at 11 bases. CDR3 length equals 14 residues. J lost 9 bases, V lost 4 bases, and 8 bases had no gene match. Germline-derived CDR1 and CDR2 are LGHNA and YNFKEQ. This chain's CDR3 is CASSPGLAVLLQYF. The CDR3 nucleotides read TGTGCCAGCAGCCCGGGACTAGCGGTCCTTTTGCAGTACTTC.

The V gene is TRBV27, the J gene TRBJ2-3; 11 bases line up with TRBD1. CDR1 is MNHEY, CDR2 SMNVEV, per germline (reference sequence). CDR3 length equals 15 residues. Trimming cost V 8 bases and J 3 bases; bases outside gene matches: 7. CDR3 coding DNA: TGTGCCAGCCGCGGGACAGGGGGTATGACAGATACGCAGTATTTT. Translated, it gives CASRGTGGMTDTQYF.

The gene calls are TRBV5-1 and TRBJ1-1; no definite D call. V was cut by 0 bases and J by 4 bases, with 13 bases left in between. The germline gives CDR1 SGHRS, CDR2 YFSETQ. The CDR3 extends over 15 amino acids. The DNA of the CDR3 is TGCGCCAGCAGCTTGGGCACCGGTTTCATCACTGAAGCTTTCTTT. It is translated as CASSLGTGFITEAFF.

V gene TRBV28 combines with J gene TRBJ1-5; no clear D gene. The germline CDR1 and CDR2 sequences are MDHEN and SYDVKM. The CDR3 length is 15 residues. Trimming took 2 bases from V and 0 from J, leaving 8 bases between them. CDR3 protein: CASSLRLNSNQPQHF. For the CDR3, the DNA is TGTGCCAGCAGTTTACGGCTCAATAGCAATCAGCCCCAGCATTTT.

V usage is TRBV27 and J usage is TRBJ1-1, with a tentative D call TRBD1 (6 bases). V dropped 6 bases and J dropped 1 base, with 21 bases sitting between them. CDR1 and CDR2 from the germline V gene are MNHEY and SMNVEV (reference sequence). The CDR3 consists of 17 residues. DNA of the CDR3: TGTGCCAGCAGACCAAACCTATACAGGGTAGAGAACACTGAAGCTTTCTTT. Amino acids: CASRPNLYRVENTEAFF.

The chain couples TRBV4-1 to TRBJ1-2, with 7 nucleotides matching TRBD1. The CDR3 runs to 19 residues. Trimming removed 5 bases from V and 2 bases from J; junction bases left unmatched: 20. Germline values: CDR1 MGHRA, CDR2 YSYEKL. As DNA, the CDR3 is TGCGCCAGCAGCGGGCGGGGCAGGACAGGCTCGGAGAGGAACTATGGCTACACCTTC. As protein: CASSGRGRTGSERNYGYTF.

The chain links TRBV27 to TRBJ1-1; a possible D gene is TRBD1 (5 bases). The germline V gene encodes CDR1 MNHEY and CDR2 SMNVEV (reference sequence). V lost 2 bases, J lost 8 bases, and 12 bases lay in between. The length of the CDR3 is 13 residues. CDR3 coding DNA: TGTGCCAGCAGTTTAAGGGGCAGGGAGGAAGCTTTCTTT. This translates into CASSLRGREEAFF.

This clone was detected only a few times. The rearrangement links TRBV10-1 to TRBJ2-7; 7 nucleotides match TRBD1. Germline V gene data show CDR1 as WNHNN and CDR2 as SYGVQD (reference sequence). CDR3 length equals 14 residues. V trimming: 5 bases; J trimming: 1 base; junction bases outside the gene matches: 5. The CDR3 reads CASSRQGFSYEQYF. For the CDR3, the DNA is TGCGCCAGCAGTAGACAGGGCTTTTCCTACGAGCAGTACTTC.

V gene TRBV28 combines with J gene TRBJ1-3; D uncertain. The germline gives CDR1 MDHEN, CDR2 SYDVKM. V was pared by 4 bases and J by 0 bases, with 13 bases between. The CDR3 is 16 amino acids. The CDR3 here is CASSSLRGPSGNTIYF. The CDR3 DNA is TGTGCCAGCAGTTCCCTCCGAGGACCCTCTGGAAACACCATATATTTT.

In its sample, this clone was seen a few times. This rearrangement joins TRBV6-5 to TRBJ1-2; D unclear. CDR3 length: 14 residues. Trimming removed 0 bases from V and 8 bases from J, with 13 bases in between. The germline V gene has CDR1 MNHEY and CDR2 SVGAGI. CDR3 DNA sequence: TGTGCCAGCAGTTACTCGAATCCCAGGCGGGGCTACACCTTC. It encodes CASSYSNPRRGYTF.

The chain joins TRBV7-2 to TRBJ1-5, with TRBD1 as a possible D gene (5 bases). Trimming cost V 5 bases and J 1 base, with 12 bases left between them. The germline V gene encodes CDR1 SGHTA and CDR2 FQGNSA. CDR3 length: 15 amino acids. CDR3 sequence (DNA): TGTGCCAGCAGCCCCCTGGGGGGGAGCAATCAGCCCCAGCATTTT. Amino acid sequence: CASSPLGGSNQPQHF. Full variable domain (missing parts from reference TRBV7-2 and TRBJ1-5): GAGVSQSPSNKVTEKGKDVELRCDPISGHTALYWYRQSLGQGLEFLIYFQGNSAPDKSGLPSDRFSAERTGGSVSTLTIQRTQQEDSAVYLCASSPLGGSNQPQHFGDGTRLSIL.

The CDR3 DNA reads TGCAGCGTTCTGACAGGGGGGCTAGACATGAAAGCTTTCTTT. Translated, it gives CSVLTGGLDMKAFF. This chain joins TRBV29-1 and TRBJ1-1; 9 bases are a match to TRBD1. V lost 5 bases and J lost 9; bases outside the gene matches: 13. Looked up from germline, CDR1 is SQVTM and CDR2 is ANQGSEA. CDR3 length: 14 residues. Full variable domain (outside the CDR3, taken from reference TRBV29-1 and TRBJ1-1): SAVISQKPSRDICQRGTSLTIQCQVDSQVTMMFWYRQQPGQSLTLIATANQGSEATYESGFVIDKFPISRPNLTFSTLTVSNMSPEDSSIYLCSVLTGGLDMKAFFGQGTRLTVV.

This chain joins TRBV7-9 and TRBJ2-1; tentative D call: TRBD1 (5 bases). Germline V CDR1 and CDR2: SEHNR, FQNEAQ (reference sequence). This CDR3 is 11 amino acids long. V was clipped by 7 bases and J by 7 bases, with 8 bases between them. The chain's CDR3 is CASTKGNEQFF. The CDR3 region has the DNA TGTGCCAGCACTAAGGGGAATGAGCAGTTCTTC.

The rearrangement joins TRBV30 to TRBJ2-7; D not certain. The CDR3 is 14 amino acids. V was shortened by 0 bases and J by 1 base, with 10 bases between the two germline ends. From germline, CDR1 is GTSNPN and CDR2 SVGIG (reference sequence). The CDR3 coding sequence is TGTGCCTGGAGTGTACTCGACGGATCCTACGAGCAGTACTTC. Residues: CAWSVLDGSYEQYF.

The genes are TRBV4-1 and TRBJ2-1; no clear D. The V gene's germline CDR1 is MGHRA and CDR2 YSYEKL. The V end was cut by 1 base, the J end by 0 bases, with 13 bases between. This CDR3 has 17 residues. CDR3 protein: CASSQGVAASSYNEQFF. Written as DNA, the CDR3 is TGCGCCAGCAGCCAAGGGGTAGCCGCGAGCTCCTACAATGAGCAGTTCTTC.

The gene calls are TRBV19 and TRBJ2-7, with 13 bases lining up with TRBD2. The V segment lost 5 bases and the J segment 2 bases; nucleotides outside the gene matches: 6. This CDR3 has 16 amino acids. Germline values: CDR1 LNHDA, CDR2 SQIVND (reference sequence). CDR3 nucleotide sequence: TGTGCCAGTAGTGAGGGACTAGCGGGAAGGGCCTACGAGCAGTACTTC. Translation gives CASSEGLAGRAYEQYF.

This sequence joins TRBV6-1 and TRBJ1-5; no clear D gene. V dropped 5 bases and J dropped 7 bases, with 12 bases sitting between them. The CDR3 extends over 13 amino acids. Germline loops: CDR1 MNHNS, CDR2 SASEGT. CDR3 in DNA: TGTGCCAGCAGTCCAGACTGGGGACAGCCCCAGCATTTT. Protein: CASSPDWGQPQHF.

The chain carries TRBV7-9 and TRBJ2-5; D remains unclear. This CDR3 is 14 amino acids long. Between the trimmed V and J ends, which lost 3 bases and 4 bases, there was a span of 12 bases. Germline loops: CDR1 SEHNR, CDR2 FQNEAQ (reference sequence). The DNA of the CDR3 is TGTGCCAGCAGCTTCGACCACCTTCCAGAGACCCAGTACTTC. It yields the protein CASSFDHLPETQYF.

This clone came up a few times. The chain employs TRBV29-1 and TRBJ1-1; D gene uncertain. With 5 bases removed from V and 0 bases from J, the gap between germline ends came to 1 base. Germline V gene lookup returns CDR1 SQVTM and CDR2 ANQGSEA. The CDR3 is 10 amino acids. The CDR3 bases are TGCAGCGTTCTGAACACTGAAGCTTTCTTT. Translating it yields CSVLNTEAFF.

V and J are TRBV15 and TRBJ2-1, with 9 bases that match TRBD2. CDR1 and CDR2 (germline): LNHNV, YYDKDF (reference sequence). V lost 5 bases and J lost 2; bases outside the gene matches: 4. The CDR3 is 15 residues long. CDR3 nucleotide sequence: TGTGCCACCAGCGGAGGGACTAGCCCCTACAATGAGCAGTTCTTC. Translated, it gives CATSGGTSPYNEQFF.

J is TRBJ1-1 and V is TRBV9; the D gene is possibly TRBD1 (5 bases). The CDR3 loop spans 15 amino acids. The V gene's germline CDR1 is SGDLS and CDR2 YYNGEE. The V end lost 0 bases, the J end lost 4 bases, and 13 bases lay between the germline ends. The CDR3 reads CASSVVAGISTEAFF. As DNA, the CDR3 is TGTGCCAGCAGCGTAGTGGCAGGGATTAGCACTGAAGCTTTCTTT.

The V and J genes are TRBV25-1 and TRBJ1-2; no reliable D call. CDR3 size: 15 residues. The germline V gene encodes CDR1 MGHDK and CDR2 SYGVNS. V lost 1 base to trimming and J lost 1 base, with 10 bases between them. CDR3 coding DNA: TGTGCCAGCAGTGAATTTAACAGATTTAACTATGGCTACACCTTC. It codes for CASSEFNRFNYGYTF.